Below, 26 T cell receptor beta chains from the same sample are listed, as sequenced in a study of blood T cells in healthy people across ages (dated by TCRdb to 2014 to 2015). Receptors were amplified or captured by 5' RACE. TCRdb shows the sequencer as Illumina HiSeq 2500. The second PCR ran for roughly 7 to 12 cycles and used a J-beta primer mix along with a sample-barcoded 5' primer. In-frame beta chains were kept once TCRdb had trimmed the public reads at Q25 with fastp and called clones with MiXCR. For every CDR3 protein sequence, its rows merge into one entry that carries the most common genes and DNA. This sample is represented by about 670,000 distinct CDR3 sequences; roughly half of them were singletons. Approximately 12% of the sample is in the top ten clones. The sample was blood. These receptor sequences come from an elderly woman in good health.

The sample holds many counts of this clonotype. The chain has TRBV20-1 and TRBJ2-1; no clear D. In germline, CDR1 is DFQATT, CDR2 SNEGSKA (reference sequence). The germline V and J ends were trimmed by 5 bases and 6 bases, with 11 bases remaining between them. The CDR3 runs 12 residues. The CDR3 loop reads CSAGRQRNEQFF. CDR3 nucleotide sequence: TGCAGTGCTGGACGCCAACGCAATGAGCAGTTCTTC.

The chain joins TRBV20-1 to TRBJ2-1; 7 positions match TRBD2. The V gene's germline CDR1 is DFQATT and CDR2 SNEGSKA (reference sequence). This CDR3 contains 16 residues. With V trimmed by 0 bases and J by 10 bases, 15 bases remained unmatched. The CDR3: CSARDSLAALAEEQFF. The DNA of the CDR3 is TGCAGTGCTAGAGATAGCCTAGCGGCCCTAGCAGAGGAGCAGTTCTTC.

This clonotype was seen a handful of times. The genes are TRBV4-1 and TRBJ1-3; D is undetermined. CDR1 is MGHRA, CDR2 YSYEKL, per germline. The CDR3 loop spans 16 amino acids. Trimming removed 0 bases from V and 0 bases from J, with 9 bases in between. This chain's CDR3 is CASSQDPPGSGNTIYF. For the CDR3, the DNA is TGCGCCAGCAGCCAAGATCCGCCGGGCTCTGGAAACACCATATATTTT.

The chain has TRBV29-1 and TRBJ1-2; no clear D gene. Germline loops: CDR1 SQVTM, CDR2 ANQGSEA. Deletions cut 3 bases from V and 2 bases from J, with 7 bases between. CDR3 length equals 12 residues. CDR3 coding DNA: TGCAGCGTTGATTACAGAAACTATGGCTACACCTTC. Its translation: CSVDYRNYGYTF.

This clonotype occurred a few times. This chain joins TRBV14 and TRBJ2-1, with D possibly being TRBD1 (6 bases). This CDR3 spans 16 amino acids. CDR1 SGHDN and CDR2 FVKESK come from the germline V gene. With 4 bases removed from V and 1 base from J, the gap between germline ends came to 14 bases. CDR3 sequence reads: CASSPSIRGSYNEQFF. The CDR3 DNA is TGTGCCAGCAGCCCTTCGATCAGGGGTTCCTACAATGAGCAGTTCTTC. The full variable domain, in which reference TRBV14 and TRBJ2-1 provide the parts outside the CDR3, is EAGVTQFPSHSVIEKGQTVTLRCDPISGHDNLYWYRRVMGKEIKFLLHFVKESKQDESGMPNNRFLAERTGGTYSTLKVQPAELEDSGVYFCASSPSIRGSYNEQFFGPGTRLTVL.

This clonotype came up a few times. The gene calls are TRBV13 and TRBJ2-1, with 9 bases fitting TRBD2. This CDR3 contains 15 residues. Trimming removed 7 bases from V and 9 bases from J; junction bases left unmatched: 13. Germline V gives CDR1 PRHDT, CDR2 FYEKMQ (reference sequence). CDR3 loop: CASTLSGRGGGEQFF. The CDR3, as DNA: TGTGCCAGCACCCTTAGCGGGAGAGGTGGTGGTGAGCAGTTCTTC.

Concerning this clonotype: Germline and junction disagree at one end, which may indicate a read error. This chain's CDR3 is CASSSGTAGGNSPPHF. The CDR3 coding sequence is TGTGCCAGCAGTTCCGGGACAGCAGGAGGAAATTCACCCCCCCACTTT. The J gene is TRBJ1-6, the V gene TRBV7-9; 7 positions agree with TRBD1. The CDR3 extends over 16 amino acids. From germline, CDR1 is SEHNR and CDR2 FQNEAQ (reference sequence).

The chain employs TRBV6-2 or TRBV6-3 and TRBJ2-2; maybe TRBD2 (7 bases). The CDR3 has 14 residues. Looked up from germline, CDR1 is MNHEY and CDR2 is SVGEGT. V was pared by 6 bases and J by 5 bases, with 13 bases between. CDR3 residues: CASRGGGATGELFF. DNA of the CDR3: TGTGCCAGCAGAGGAGGGGGGGCGACCGGGGAGCTGTTTTTT.

The chain uses TRBV5-1 and TRBJ1-4; D not resolved. CDR3 length: 16 amino acids. Germline V gives CDR1 SGHRS, CDR2 YFSETQ. V dropped 2 bases and J dropped 0 bases, with 11 bases sitting between them. CDR3 region: CASSFAAPPTNEKLFF. The CDR3 DNA is TGCGCCAGCAGCTTCGCAGCCCCGCCAACTAATGAAAAACTGTTTTTT.

The V and J genes are TRBV3-1 and TRBJ2-7; D not certain. V lost 0 bases and J 7 bases, leaving 10 bases between the germline ends. The CDR3 is made up of 13 amino acids. The V gene's germline CDR1 is LGHDT and CDR2 YNNKEL (reference sequence). The CDR3 bases are TGTGCCAGCAGCCAAGATGGCAGGAATGAGCAGTACTTC. It encodes CASSQDGRNEQYF.

This clonotype was counted a few times. The chain combines TRBV3-1 with TRBJ2-4; possible D gene TRBD2, 6 bases. From germline, CDR1 is LGHDT and CDR2 YNNKEL (reference sequence). The CDR3 sequence is 16 residues long. Deletions cut 1 base from V and 11 bases from J, with 21 bases between. This chain's CDR3 is CASSQGGPTVSGVQYF. CDR3 coding DNA: TGTGCCAGCAGCCAAGGGGGTCCGACCGTCTCGGGGGTTCAGTACTTC.

V and J are TRBV20-1 and TRBJ2-7; D may be TRBD2 (7 bases). With the DNA end fitting TRBJ2-5 better, the J assignment may be wrong. In germline, CDR1 is DFQATT, CDR2 SNEGSKA (reference sequence). The CDR3 sequence is 14 residues long. This CDR3 reads CSALRGGRGETQYF. The CDR3 DNA sequence: TGCAGTGCCCTGAGGGGGGGGAGAGGAGAGACCCAGTACTTC.

The CDR3 loop reads CASSWEGSSNQPQHF. The CDR3 region has the DNA TGTGCCAGCAGCTGGGAGGGGAGTAGCAATCAGCCCCAGCATTTT. The rearrangement links TRBV27 to TRBJ1-5; D may be TRBD1 (5 bases). The length of the CDR3 is 15 residues. Trimming shortened V by 6 bases and J by 0 bases, and 12 bases separated the two germline ends. Looked up from germline, CDR1 is MNHEY and CDR2 is SMNVEV (reference sequence).

This chain links TRBV9 with TRBJ2-7; 12 nucleotides match TRBD2. This CDR3 has 16 residues. The V gene's germline CDR1 is SGDLS and CDR2 YYNGEE. J gave up 5 bases and V 0 bases, and 6 bases lay outside the gene matches. CDR3 sequence reads: CASSVGTSGRSNEQYF. The CDR3 DNA is TGTGCCAGCAGCGTAGGAACTAGCGGGAGGTCCAACGAGCAGTACTTC.

This chain links TRBV7-9 with TRBJ1-3, with a possible D match to TRBD1 (5 bases). The CDR3 contains 16 residues. With 0 bases removed from V and 3 bases from J, the gap between germline ends came to 12 bases. From germline, CDR1 is SEHNR and CDR2 FQNEAQ (reference sequence). The DNA for the CDR3 is TGTGCCAGCAGCTTAGCCCGCAGGGCAGGTGGAAACACCATATATTTT. Protein product: CASSLARRAGGNTIYF.

V and J are TRBV7-2 and TRBJ1-2; 9 bases fit TRBD1. Looked up from germline, CDR1 is SGHTA and CDR2 is FQGNSA. V dropped 1 base and J dropped 3; count of bases not matched to a gene: 6. This CDR3 is 16 amino acids long. CDR3 nucleotide sequence: TGTGCCAGCAGCTTAGTGACAGGGGGAAAGGACTATGGCTACACCTTC. Encoded protein: CASSLVTGGKDYGYTF.

This clonotype came up a few times. J is TRBJ1-2 and V is TRBV20-1, with 12 bases that match TRBD1. From germline, CDR1 is DFQATT and CDR2 SNEGSKA (reference sequence). This CDR3 spans 18 amino acids. The V segment lost 2 bases and the J segment 5 bases; nucleotides outside the gene matches: 15. DNA for the CDR3: TGCAGTGCTAGAAGAATACCGGGACAGGGGGCGCCGAGGTATGGCTACACCTTC. Its protein is CSARRIPGQGAPRYGYTF.

Concerning this clonotype: A clone one base away is much larger, so this may be a read error. The chain is built from TRBV29-1 and TRBJ1-2; D uncertain. The germline gives CDR1 SQVTM, CDR2 ANQGSEA. This CDR3 contains 12 residues. The CDR3 DNA sequence: TGCAGCGTTGTGCAGGCTTCCTATGGCCACACCTTC. Residues: CSVVQASYGHTF.

The V call is TRBV19, the J call TRBJ2-3, with 9 bases that match TRBD2. With V trimmed by 1 base and J by 2 bases, 7 bases remained unmatched. Germline-derived CDR1 and CDR2 are LNHDA and SQIVND (reference sequence). The CDR3 has 17 residues. CDR3 in amino acids: CASSIGVAGDLTDTQYF. In DNA, the CDR3 is TGTGCCAGTAGTATAGGGGTAGCGGGGGACCTCACAGATACGCAGTATTTT.

The chain carries TRBV6-6 and TRBJ2-3, with D maybe TRBD2 (5 bases). The length of the CDR3 is 14 residues. The ends were cut back, 4 bases at V and 4 bases at J, with 12 bases in the middle. The germline gives CDR1 MNHNY, CDR2 SVGAGI (reference sequence). CDR3 coding DNA: TGTGCCAGCAGTTCCGGACTCTTCCCAGATACGCAGTATTTT. As protein: CASSSGLFPDTQYF.

This CDR3 reads CASSFAGTGGGETQYF. CDR3 nucleotides: TGTGCCAGCAGCTTTGCCGGGACAGGGGGCGGAGAGACCCAGTACTTC. The chain employs TRBV7-9 and TRBJ2-4; 12 bases map to TRBD1. Matching the DNA end better, TRBJ2-5 makes the J call doubtful. The CDR3 extends over 16 amino acids. Germline CDR1 is SEHNR and CDR2 is FQNEAQ (reference sequence).

J is TRBJ1-6 and V is TRBV6-5, with D possibly matching TRBD1 (6 bases). Germline assignment: CDR1 MNHEY and CDR2 SVGAGI. The CDR3 has 12 amino acids. The V end lost 8 bases, the J end lost 8 bases, and 10 bases lay between the germline ends. CDR3 protein: CASARGDSPLHF. The CDR3 DNA sequence: TGTGCCAGCGCCAGGGGAGATTCACCCCTCCACTTT.

Remarks on this clonotype: This may arise from a read error, as a much more abundant clone is one base away. The chain couples TRBV5-1 to TRBJ2-5, with 10 bases matching TRBD2. The end of the DNA is better explained by TRBJ2-7, so the J call may be wrong. There are 15 residues in the CDR3. Germline CDR1 SGHRS, CDR2 YFSETQ. For the CDR3, the DNA is TGCGCCAGCAGCTTGGAGGGTAGCGGGAGGTACGAGCAGTACTTC. This translates into CASSLEGSGRYEQYF.

This chain links TRBV12-3 or TRBV12-4 with TRBJ1-1; no definite D call. The CDR3 runs to 13 residues. Trimming stripped 6 bases from V and 7 bases from J, with 15 bases between. The CDR3 DNA is TGTGCCAGCAGGTTGGCTGAACATAGTGAAGCTTTCTTT. It is translated as CASRLAEHSEAFF.

The chain combines TRBV11-2 with TRBJ1-2; TRBD1 agrees at 9 bases. The CDR3 spans 15 residues. Germline V gene sequence: CDR1 SGHAT, CDR2 FQNNGV. The junction had 6 bases not matched to a gene; V was cut back by 3 bases and J by 4 bases. Here the CDR3 DNA reads TGTGCCAGCAGCTTTTCCGGGACAGGGACCTATGGCTACACCTTC. It yields the protein CASSFSGTGTYGYTF.

With regard to this clonotype: The CDR3 does not close with the conserved phenylalanine or tryptophan, likely indicating a read error. V usage is TRBV18 and J usage is TRBJ2-3; possibly TRBD2 for D (5 bases). Looked up from germline, CDR1 is KGHSH and CDR2 is LQKENI. The CDR3 consists of 14 residues. In nucleotides, the CDR3 is TGTGCCGGCTCACCACCGCGGGCGTCTGATACGCAGTATTCT. Translation: CAGSPPRASDTQYS.